This T cell receptor (beta chain) is from a study of T cells in Graves' hyperthyroidism and ophthalmopathy (dated by TCRdb to the late 2010s). For context, the study as a whole: Peripheral blood samples were taken at the time of initial diagnosis, prior to any treatment. According to the paper, TCR Vbeta CDR3 sequencing was carried out on some 140 peripheral blood samples, which came from fewer than 50 ophthalmopathy, about 75 hyperthyroidism and roughly 17 progressor patients. In over five Graves' hyperthyroidism patients, the study also compared T-cell repertoires from thyroid tissue with T-cell repertoires from blood. The 90 to 100 discovery patients were randomly divided into training and test sets at a 7:3 ratio. A discovery cohort of around 100 patients, 43 with Graves' ophthalmopathy and approximately 55 with stable Graves' hyperthyroidism, was used to find distinguishing TCR V-J signatures. Prospective prediction of ophthalmopathy was tested in an independent validation cohort consisting of 18 to 20 hyperthyroidism patients and more than 15 patients who later progressed to ophthalmopathy. After blood sampling, hyperthyroidism patients were treated with methimazole at a starting dose of 30 mg daily, and ophthalmopathy patients were treated with high-dose intravenous methylprednisolone. The paper as a whole reports these results and caveats: Sample size was not statistically predetermined, and investigators were not blinded to group allocation. In validation, the model predicted progression to ophthalmopathy a median of roughly 6.2 months before onset, with about 71% sensitivity and nearly 75% specificity. Most expanded thyroid clonotypes (frequency above 0.001) were also found in blood, which suggests that blood repertoires may mirror thyroid immune responses. In cross-validation, a model built on a 13 V-J signature told ophthalmopathy apart from stable hyperthyroidism with 85% to 90% sensitivity and 81% to 82% specificity, and in testing the same model reached 80%/75%.

This clonotype has at least ten counts. Its antigen has not been determined. Base qualities are not provided; no much larger clone lies one nucleotide away. According to the germline V gene, CDR1 reads MNHNS and CDR2 reads SASEGT. Including the terminal cysteine and phenylalanine, the CDR3 comprises 14 residues. The sequence is cut down to CDR3 DNA, 42 bases in frame from base 1. Trimming costs V 7 bases and J 0 bases, and their ends lie 10 bases apart. TCR beta CDR3 regions were amplified from RNA transcripts. A first-round RT-PCR of the TCR CDR3 used the HTBI primer set with the Qiagen OneStep RT-PCR kit. Libraries were constructed in a second round of multiplex PCR, after which size selection and purification were carried out. Paired-end sequencing of the libraries was performed with 100 bp reads on an Illumina HiSeq2000. The source study handled its data this way. Raw data were processed with SOAPnuke, discarding reads with adapters, uncalled bases, mean Phred below 15, or no exact constant-primer or identifier match. High-quality paired reads were merged using COPE v1.2.5, and each unique nucleotide sequence was defined as a clonotype. MiTCR v1.1 was used to align clonotypes to the IMGT TRBV, TRBD and TRBJ reference segments. The analysis included only V-J combinations with a frequency above 0.0001, which together covered around 99% of the repertoires. The TCS score was defined as F50 (clonal expansion) divided by E x V (chaos), with BLOSUM62-based TCRdist calculated between CDR3 peptides within each V-J. Welch's t-statistics and random forest reduced roughly 540 V-J features to around 14, which were used in a naive Bayes classifier (R e1071). TCRdb cleaned the public reads at Q25 with fastp, built clones with MiXCR and kept in-frame beta chains. Rows are unified per CDR3 protein, each entry keeping the most common DNA and genes. The V and J calls were determined by TCRdb, not by the authors. This sample is represented by approximately 520,000 distinct CDR3 sequences; approximately 25% of them were singletons. About 11% of the sample rests with the top ten.

Moderately to severely active disease, a Clinical Activity Score of at least 3, a NOSPECS grade of at least 4, and a duration under 3 months were present in ophthalmopathy patients. The study excluded patients with uncontrolled infections, other autoimmune diseases, pregnancy or lactation. Diagnoses were based on clinical symptoms, serum thyroxine and TRAb, thyroid ultrasound and orbital computed tomography. Ficoll-Paque density gradient centrifugation was used to isolate PBMCs from around 9.1 ml of fresh peripheral blood. Total RNA was extracted with Trizol reagent, and quality was checked on an Agilent 2100 Bioanalyzer.

This sequence originates from a woman in her thirties with Graves' ophthalmopathy. In this chain, TRBV6-1 is recombined with TRBJ1-5, and TRBD1 may be the D gene, going by 5 matching bases. The sequenced material came from blood. The DNA sequence reads TGTGCCAGCAAGGGGCTGACTAGCAATCAGCCCCAGCATTTT. It translates as CASKGLTSNQPQHF.